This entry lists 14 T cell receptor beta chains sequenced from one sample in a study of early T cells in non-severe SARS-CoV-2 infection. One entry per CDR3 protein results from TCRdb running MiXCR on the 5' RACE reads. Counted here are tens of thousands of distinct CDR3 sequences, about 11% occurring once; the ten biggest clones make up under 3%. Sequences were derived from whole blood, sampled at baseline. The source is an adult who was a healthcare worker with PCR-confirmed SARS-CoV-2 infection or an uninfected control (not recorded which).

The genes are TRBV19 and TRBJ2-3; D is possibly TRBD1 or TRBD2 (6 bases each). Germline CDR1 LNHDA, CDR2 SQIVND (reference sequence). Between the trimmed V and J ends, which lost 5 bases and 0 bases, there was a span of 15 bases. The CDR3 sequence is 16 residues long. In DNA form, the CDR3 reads TGTGCCAGTAGTCCTCGGAGGGGGGAGAGCACAGATACGCAGTATTTT. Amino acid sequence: CASSPRRGESTDTQYF.

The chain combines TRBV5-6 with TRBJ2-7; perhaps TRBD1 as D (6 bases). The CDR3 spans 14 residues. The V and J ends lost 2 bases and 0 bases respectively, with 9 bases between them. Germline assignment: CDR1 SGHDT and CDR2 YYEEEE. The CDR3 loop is CASSLQGISYEQYF. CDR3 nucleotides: TGTGCCAGCAGCTTACAGGGAATCTCCTACGAGCAGTACTTC.

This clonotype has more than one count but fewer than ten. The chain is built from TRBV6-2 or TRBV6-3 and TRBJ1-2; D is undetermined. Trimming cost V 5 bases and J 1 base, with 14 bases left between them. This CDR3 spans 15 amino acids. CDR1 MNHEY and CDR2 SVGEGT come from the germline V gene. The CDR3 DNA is TGTGCCAGCAGTCCAGACGGACTGTTTAACTATGGCTACACCTTC. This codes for CASSPDGLFNYGYTF.

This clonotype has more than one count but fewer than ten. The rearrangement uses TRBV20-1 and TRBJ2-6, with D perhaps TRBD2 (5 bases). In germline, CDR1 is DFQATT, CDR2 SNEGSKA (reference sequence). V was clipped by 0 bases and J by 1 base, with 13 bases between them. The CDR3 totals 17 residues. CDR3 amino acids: CSARDHLRESGANVLTF. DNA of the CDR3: TGCAGTGCTAGAGATCACCTAAGGGAGTCTGGGGCCAACGTCCTGACTTTC.

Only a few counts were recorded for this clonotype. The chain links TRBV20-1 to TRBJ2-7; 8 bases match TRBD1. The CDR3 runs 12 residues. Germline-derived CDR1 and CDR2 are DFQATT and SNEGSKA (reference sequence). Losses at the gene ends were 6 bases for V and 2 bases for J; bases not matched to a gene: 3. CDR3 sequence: CSAEDRAYEQYF. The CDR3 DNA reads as TGCAGTGCCGAGGACAGGGCCTACGAGCAGTACTTC.

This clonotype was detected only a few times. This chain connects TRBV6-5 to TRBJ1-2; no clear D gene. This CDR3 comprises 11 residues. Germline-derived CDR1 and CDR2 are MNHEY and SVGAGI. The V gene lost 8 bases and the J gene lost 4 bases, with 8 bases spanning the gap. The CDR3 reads CASGQVYGYTF. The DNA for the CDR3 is TGTGCCAGCGGTCAGGTCTATGGCTACACCTTC.

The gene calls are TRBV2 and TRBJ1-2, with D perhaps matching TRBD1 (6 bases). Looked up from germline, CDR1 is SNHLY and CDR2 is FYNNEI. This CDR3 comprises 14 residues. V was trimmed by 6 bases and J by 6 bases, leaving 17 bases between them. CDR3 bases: TGTGCCAGCAGGACCATGGACAGAAGAGATGGCTACACCTTC. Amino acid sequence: CASRTMDRRDGYTF.

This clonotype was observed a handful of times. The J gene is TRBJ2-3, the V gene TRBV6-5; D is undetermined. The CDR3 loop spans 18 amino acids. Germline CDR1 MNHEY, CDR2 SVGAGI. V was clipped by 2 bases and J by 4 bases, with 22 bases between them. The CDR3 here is CASSYQFPRRTPADTQYF. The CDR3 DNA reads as TGTGCCAGCAGTTACCAGTTCCCTCGGCGGACCCCTGCAGATACGCAGTATTTT.

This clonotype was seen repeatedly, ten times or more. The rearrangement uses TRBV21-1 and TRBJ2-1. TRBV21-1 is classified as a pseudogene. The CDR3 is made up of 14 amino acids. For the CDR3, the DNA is TGTGCCAGCAGCAATCGTAAGATGTACAATGAGCAGTTCTTC. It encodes CASSNRKMYNEQFF.

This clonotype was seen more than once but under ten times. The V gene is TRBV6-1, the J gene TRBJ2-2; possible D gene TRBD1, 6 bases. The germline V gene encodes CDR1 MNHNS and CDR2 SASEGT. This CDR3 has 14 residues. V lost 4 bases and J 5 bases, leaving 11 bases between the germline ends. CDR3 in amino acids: CASSGKTGTGELFF. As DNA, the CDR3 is TGTGCCAGCAGTGGGAAGACAGGTACCGGGGAGCTGTTTTTT.

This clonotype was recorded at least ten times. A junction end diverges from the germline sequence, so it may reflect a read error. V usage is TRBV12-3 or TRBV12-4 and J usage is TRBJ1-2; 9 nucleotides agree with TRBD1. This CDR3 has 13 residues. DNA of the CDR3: TGTGCCAGCAGTTACTACCCGGGACAGGGCAAATACTTC. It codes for CASSYYPGQGKYF.

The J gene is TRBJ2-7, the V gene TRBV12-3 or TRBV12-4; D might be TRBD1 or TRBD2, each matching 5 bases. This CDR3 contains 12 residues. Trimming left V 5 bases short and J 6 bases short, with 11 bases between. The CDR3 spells CASSTPGPEQYF. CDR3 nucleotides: TGTGCCAGCAGTACCCCGGGGCCCGAGCAGTACTTC.

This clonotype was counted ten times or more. The CDR3 region has the DNA TGTGCCAGCAGTGACCTGGGGCTGGGTCAGCCCCAGCATTTT. It specifies CASSDLGLGQPQHF. V is TRBV25-1 and J is TRBJ1-5; a possible D gene is TRBD1 (5 bases). The V end was cut by 3 bases, the J end by 6 bases, with 12 bases between. CDR1 and CDR2 (germline): MGHDK, SYGVNS. CDR3 length: 14 residues. Drawing the rest from reference TRBV25-1 and TRBJ1-5, the complete variable domain is EADIYQTPRYLVIGTGKKITLECSQTMGHDKMYWYQQDPGMELHLIHYSYGVNSTEKGDLSSESTVSRIRTEHFPLTLESARPSHTSQYLCASSDLGLGQPQHFGDGTRLSIL.

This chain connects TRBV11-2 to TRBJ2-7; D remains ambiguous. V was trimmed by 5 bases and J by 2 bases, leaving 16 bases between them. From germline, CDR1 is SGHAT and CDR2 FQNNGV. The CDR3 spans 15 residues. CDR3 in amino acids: CASSPPGARTYEQYF. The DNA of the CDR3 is TGTGCCAGCAGCCCCCCCGGTGCCAGGACCTACGAGCAGTACTTC.